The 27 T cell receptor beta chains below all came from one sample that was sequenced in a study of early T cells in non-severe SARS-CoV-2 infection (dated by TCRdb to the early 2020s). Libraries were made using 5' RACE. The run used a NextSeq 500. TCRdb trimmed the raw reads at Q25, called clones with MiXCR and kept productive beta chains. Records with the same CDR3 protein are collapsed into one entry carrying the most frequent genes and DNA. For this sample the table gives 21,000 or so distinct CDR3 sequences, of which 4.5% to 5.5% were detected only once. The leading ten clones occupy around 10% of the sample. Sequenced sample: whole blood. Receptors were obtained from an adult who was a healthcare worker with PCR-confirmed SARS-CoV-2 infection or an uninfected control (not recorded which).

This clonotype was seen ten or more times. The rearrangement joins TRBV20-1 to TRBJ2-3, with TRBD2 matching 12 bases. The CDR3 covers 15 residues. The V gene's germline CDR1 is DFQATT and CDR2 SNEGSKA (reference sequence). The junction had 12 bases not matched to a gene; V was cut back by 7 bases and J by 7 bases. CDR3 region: CSGKELAGGPYTQYF. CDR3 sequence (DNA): TGCAGTGGGAAGGAACTAGCGGGGGGCCCCTATACGCAGTATTTT.

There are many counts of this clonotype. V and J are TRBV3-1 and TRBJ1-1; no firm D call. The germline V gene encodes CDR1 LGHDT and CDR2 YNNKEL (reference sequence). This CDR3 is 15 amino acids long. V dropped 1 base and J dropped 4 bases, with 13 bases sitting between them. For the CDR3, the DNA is TGTGCCAGCAGCCAAGCTAGGGCCCGGAGCACTGAAGCTTTCTTT. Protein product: CASSQARARSTEAFF.

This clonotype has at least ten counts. This chain's CDR3 is CASTPGRGETQYF. Written as DNA, the CDR3 is TGTGCCAGCACCCCAGGGCGTGGAGAGACCCAGTACTTC. This chain uses TRBV28 with TRBJ2-5; D may be TRBD1 (5 bases). CDR3 length: 13 residues. Germline CDR1 and CDR2: MDHEN and SYDVKM. V gave up 7 bases and J gave up 4 bases, with 13 bases separating them.

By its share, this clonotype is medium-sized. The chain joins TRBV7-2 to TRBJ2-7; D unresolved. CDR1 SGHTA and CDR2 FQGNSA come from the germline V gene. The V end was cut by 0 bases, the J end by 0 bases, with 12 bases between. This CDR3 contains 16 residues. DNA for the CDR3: TGTGCCAGCAGCTTAGCGGTCTTCAAAAGCTCCTACGAGCAGTACTTC. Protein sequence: CASSLAVFKSSYEQYF.

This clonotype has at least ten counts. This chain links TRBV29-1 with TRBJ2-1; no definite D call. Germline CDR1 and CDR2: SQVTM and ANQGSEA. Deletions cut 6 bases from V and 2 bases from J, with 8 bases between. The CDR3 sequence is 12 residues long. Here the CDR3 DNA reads TGCAGCGTCACTGGAACCTACAATGAGCAGTTCTTC. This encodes CSVTGTYNEQFF.

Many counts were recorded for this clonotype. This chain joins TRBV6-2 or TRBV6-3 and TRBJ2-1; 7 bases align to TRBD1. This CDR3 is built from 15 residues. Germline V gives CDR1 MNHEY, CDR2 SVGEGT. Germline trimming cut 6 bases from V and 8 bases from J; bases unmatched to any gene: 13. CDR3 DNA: TGTGCCAGCAGCCCTGACAGGGAGAACTTGCATGAGCAGTTCTTC. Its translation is CASSPDRENLHEQFF.

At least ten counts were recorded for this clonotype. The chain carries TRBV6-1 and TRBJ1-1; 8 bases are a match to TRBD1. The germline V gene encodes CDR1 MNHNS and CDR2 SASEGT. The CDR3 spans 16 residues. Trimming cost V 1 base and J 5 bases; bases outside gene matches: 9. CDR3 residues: CASSEETAGGRTEAFF. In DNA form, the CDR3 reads TGTGCCAGCAGTGAAGAGACGGCAGGGGGCCGAACTGAAGCTTTCTTT.

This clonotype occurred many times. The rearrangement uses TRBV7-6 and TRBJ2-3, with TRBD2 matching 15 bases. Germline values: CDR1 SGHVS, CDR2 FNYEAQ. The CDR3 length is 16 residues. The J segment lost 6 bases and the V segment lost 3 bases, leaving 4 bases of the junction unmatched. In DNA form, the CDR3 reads TGTGCCAGCAGCTTGGGACTAGCGGGAGGTGCGGATACGCAGTATTTT. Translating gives CASSLGLAGGADTQYF.

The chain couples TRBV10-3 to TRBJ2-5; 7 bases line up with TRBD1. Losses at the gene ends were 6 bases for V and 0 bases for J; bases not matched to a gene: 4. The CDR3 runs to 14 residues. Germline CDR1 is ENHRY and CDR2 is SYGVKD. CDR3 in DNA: TGTGCCATCAGGGGACAGCTCCACCAAGAGACCCAGTACTTC. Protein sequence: CAIRGQLHQETQYF.

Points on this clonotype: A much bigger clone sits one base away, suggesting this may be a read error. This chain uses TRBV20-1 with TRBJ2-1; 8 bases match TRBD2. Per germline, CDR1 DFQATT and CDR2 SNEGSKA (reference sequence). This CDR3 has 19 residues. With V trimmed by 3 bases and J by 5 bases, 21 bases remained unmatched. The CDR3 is CSARDHPSLIAGPNNEQFF. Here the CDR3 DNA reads TGCAGTGCTAGGGACCACCCCTCCTTGATAGCGGGACCCAACAATGAGCAGTTCTTC.

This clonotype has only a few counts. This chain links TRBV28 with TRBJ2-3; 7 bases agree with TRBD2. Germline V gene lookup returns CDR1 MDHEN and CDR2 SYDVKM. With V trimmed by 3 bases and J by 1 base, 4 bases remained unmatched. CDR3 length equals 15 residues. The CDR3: CASSFRTRGTDTQYF. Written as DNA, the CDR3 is TGTGCCAGCAGTTTTAGGACTAGGGGCACAGATACGCAGTATTTT.

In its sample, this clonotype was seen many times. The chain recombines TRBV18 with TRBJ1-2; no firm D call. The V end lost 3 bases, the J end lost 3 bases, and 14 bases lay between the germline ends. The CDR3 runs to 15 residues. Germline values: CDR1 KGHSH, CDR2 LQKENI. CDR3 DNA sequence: TGTGCCAGCTCACCGAGTATTGTGGGCCACTATGGCTACACCTTC. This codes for CASSPSIVGHYGYTF.

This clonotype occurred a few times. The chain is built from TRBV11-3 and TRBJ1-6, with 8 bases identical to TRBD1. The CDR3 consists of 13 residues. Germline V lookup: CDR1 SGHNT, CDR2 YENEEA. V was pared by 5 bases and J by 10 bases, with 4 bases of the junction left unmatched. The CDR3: CASSTRQGSPLHF. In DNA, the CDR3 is TGTGCCAGCAGCACTCGACAGGGGTCACCCCTCCACTTT. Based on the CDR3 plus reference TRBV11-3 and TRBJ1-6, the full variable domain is EAGVVQSPRYKIIEKKQPVAFWCNPISGHNTLYWYLQNLGQGPELLIRYENEEAVDDSQLPKDRFSAERLKGVDSTLKIQPAELGDSAVYLCASSTRQGSPLHFGNGTRLTVT.

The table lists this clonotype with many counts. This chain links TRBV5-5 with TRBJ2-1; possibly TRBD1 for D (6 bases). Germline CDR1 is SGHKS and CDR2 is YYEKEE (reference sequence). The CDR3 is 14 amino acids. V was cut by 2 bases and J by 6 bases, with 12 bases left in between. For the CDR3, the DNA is TGTGCCAGCAGCTTTTGGAACAGGGTCAATGAGCAGTTCTTC. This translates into CASSFWNRVNEQFF. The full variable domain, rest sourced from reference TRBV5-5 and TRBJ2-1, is DAGVTQSPTHLIKTRGQQVTLRCSPISGHKSVSWYQQVLGQGPQFIFQYYEKEERGRGNFPDRFSARQFPNYSSELNVNALLLGDSALYLCASSFWNRVNEQFFGPGTRLTVL.

The CDR3 region is CSARSRTSGTDTQYF. The DNA of the CDR3 is TGCAGTGCTAGATCAAGGACTAGCGGGACAGATACGCAGTATTTT. This chain uses TRBV20-1 with TRBJ2-3; 11 positions match TRBD2. The germline gives CDR1 DFQATT, CDR2 SNEGSKA (reference sequence). This CDR3 spans 15 amino acids. The V and J ends lost 2 bases and 3 bases, in that order; junction bases with no gene match: 4.

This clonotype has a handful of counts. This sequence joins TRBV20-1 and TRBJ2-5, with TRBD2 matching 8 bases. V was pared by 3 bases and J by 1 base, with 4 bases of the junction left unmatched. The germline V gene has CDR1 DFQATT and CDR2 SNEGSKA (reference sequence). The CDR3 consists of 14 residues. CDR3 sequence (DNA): TGCAGTGCTAGCCTAGCGGGTATCCAAGAGACCCAGTACTTC. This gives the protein CSASLAGIQETQYF.

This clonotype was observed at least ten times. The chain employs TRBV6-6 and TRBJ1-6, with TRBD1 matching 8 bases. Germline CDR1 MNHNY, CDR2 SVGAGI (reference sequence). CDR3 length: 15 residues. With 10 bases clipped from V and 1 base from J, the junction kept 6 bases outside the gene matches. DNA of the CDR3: TGTGCCACGAGAGACAGGGGTTCCTATAATTCACCCCTCCACTTT. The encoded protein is CATRDRGSYNSPLHF.

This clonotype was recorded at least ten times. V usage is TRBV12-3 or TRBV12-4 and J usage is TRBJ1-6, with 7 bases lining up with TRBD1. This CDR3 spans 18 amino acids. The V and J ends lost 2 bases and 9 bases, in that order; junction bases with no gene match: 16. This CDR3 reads CASSLIGFAGTDISPLHF. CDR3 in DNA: TGTGCCAGCAGTTTAATTGGGTTCGCCGGGACAGATATTTCACCCCTCCACTTT.

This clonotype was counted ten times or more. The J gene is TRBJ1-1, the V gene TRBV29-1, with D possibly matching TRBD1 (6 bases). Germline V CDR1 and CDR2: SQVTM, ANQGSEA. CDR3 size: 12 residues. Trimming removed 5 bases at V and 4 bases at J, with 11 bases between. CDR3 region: CSVQGLGTEAFF. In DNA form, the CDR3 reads TGCAGCGTTCAGGGGCTGGGCACTGAAGCTTTCTTT.

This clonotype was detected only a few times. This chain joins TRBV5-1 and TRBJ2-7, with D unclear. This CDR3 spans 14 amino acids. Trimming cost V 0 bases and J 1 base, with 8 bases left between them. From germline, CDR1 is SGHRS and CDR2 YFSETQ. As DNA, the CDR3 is TGCGCCAGCAGCTTGGATAGCCCTTCCTACGAGCAGTACGTC. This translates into CASSLDSPSYEQYV.

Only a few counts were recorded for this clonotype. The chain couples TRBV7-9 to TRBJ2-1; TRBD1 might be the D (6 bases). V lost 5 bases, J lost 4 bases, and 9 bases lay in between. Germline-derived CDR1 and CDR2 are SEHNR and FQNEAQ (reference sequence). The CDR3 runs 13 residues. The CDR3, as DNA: TGTGCCAGCAGCGGGGACAATTACAATGAGCAGTTCTTC. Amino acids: CASSGDNYNEQFF.

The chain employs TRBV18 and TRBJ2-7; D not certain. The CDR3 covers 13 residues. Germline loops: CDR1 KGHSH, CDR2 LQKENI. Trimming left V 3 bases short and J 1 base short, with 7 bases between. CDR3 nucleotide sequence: TGTGCCAGCTCACCCTCGGTGTCCTACGAGCAGTACTTC. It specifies CASSPSVSYEQYF.

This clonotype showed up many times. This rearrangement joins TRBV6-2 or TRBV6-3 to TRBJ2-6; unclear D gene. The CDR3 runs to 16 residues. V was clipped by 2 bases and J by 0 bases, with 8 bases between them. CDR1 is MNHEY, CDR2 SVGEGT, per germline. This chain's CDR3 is CASSYPPGSGANVLTF. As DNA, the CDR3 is TGTGCCAGCAGTTACCCCCCAGGCTCTGGGGCCAACGTCCTGACTTTC.

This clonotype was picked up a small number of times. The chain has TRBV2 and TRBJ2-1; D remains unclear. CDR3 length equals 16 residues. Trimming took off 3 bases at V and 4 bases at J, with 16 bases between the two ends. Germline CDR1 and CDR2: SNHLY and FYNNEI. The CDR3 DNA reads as TGTGCCAGCAGTGAGTATGAGCCCCCGTTTTACAATGAGCAGTTCTTC. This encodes CASSEYEPPFYNEQFF.

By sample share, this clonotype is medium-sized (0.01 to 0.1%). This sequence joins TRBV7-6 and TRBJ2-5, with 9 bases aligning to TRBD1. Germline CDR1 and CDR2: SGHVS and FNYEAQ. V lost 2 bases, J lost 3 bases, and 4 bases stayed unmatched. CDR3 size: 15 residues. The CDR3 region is CASSLLTGGEETQYF. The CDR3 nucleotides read TGTGCCAGCAGCTTACTTACAGGGGGCGAAGAGACCCAGTACTTC.

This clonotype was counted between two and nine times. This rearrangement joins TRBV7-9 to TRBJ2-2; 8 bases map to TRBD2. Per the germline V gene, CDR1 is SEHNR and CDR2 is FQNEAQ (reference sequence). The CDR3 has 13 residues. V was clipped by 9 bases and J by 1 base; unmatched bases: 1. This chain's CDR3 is CARLAENTGELFF. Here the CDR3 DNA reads TGTGCCAGACTAGCGGAGAACACCGGGGAGCTGTTTTTT.

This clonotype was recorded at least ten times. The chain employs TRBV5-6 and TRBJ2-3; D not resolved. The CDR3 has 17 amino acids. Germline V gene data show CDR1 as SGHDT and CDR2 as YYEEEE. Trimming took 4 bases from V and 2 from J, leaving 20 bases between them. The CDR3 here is CASSALASGSNTDTQYF. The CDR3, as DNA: TGTGCCAGCAGCGCCCTGGCGTCAGGTTCCAACACAGATACGCAGTATTTT.